These 24 T cell receptor beta chains were all obtained from the same sample, sequenced in a study of shared clonotypes between healthy human individuals (dated by TCRdb to the early 2020s). Receptor libraries were prepared by the immunoSEQ multiplex PCR assay. The immuneACCESS repertoire file appears here via TCRdb, limited to in-frame rearrangements. These files lack a portion of the clones; in checked studies, under half of the deficit traces to unresolved V genes, and the cause of the others is not known. The sample yields hundreds of thousands of clones; 96% were counted once. The ten largest make up about 0.12% of the sample. For the CD8 naive samples, CD45RO-negative cells were positively selected for CCR7, yielding a CD45RA+CCR7+ population from which TemRA cells were excluded. The sequencing input was naive CD8+ T cells sorted from blood. In the paper's terms, the cell subset or site label means: CD45RA+CCR7+. Source of these receptors: a young woman in good health.

Of note for this clone: The same CDR3 also results from other DNA sequences found in this sample. The gene calls are TRBV9 and TRBJ2-7; D may be TRBD2 (5 bases). Germline lookup yields CDR1 SGDLS and CDR2 YYNGEE. This CDR3 has 13 amino acids. Trimming removed 2 bases from V and 0 bases from J, with 6 bases in between. The CDR3 here is CASSVGDSYEQYF. Written as DNA, the CDR3 is TGTGCCAGCAGCGTCGGGGACTCCTACGAGCAGTACTTC.

For this clone: No DNA is shown, since the ends of the CDR3 on it are uncertain; the CDR3 is the one TCRdb lists. The rearrangement joins TRBV30 to TRBJ2-2; the DNA was not compared with TRBD1, the D call given in the table. Germline V gene sequence: CDR1 GTSNPN, CDR2 SVGIG (reference sequence). The CDR3 is 15 amino acids long, termini counted. CDR3 in amino acids: CAWSAFGPGTGELFF.

CDR3 protein: CASSQDPSIENTIYF. The CDR3 nucleotides are TGCGCCAGCAGCCAAGATCCGAGTATCGAAAACACCATATATTTT. The V and J genes are TRBV4-1 and TRBJ1-3; D is unresolved. Germline V lookup: CDR1 MGHRA, CDR2 YSYEKL. The germline V and J ends were trimmed by 0 bases and 6 bases, with 12 bases remaining between them. CDR3 length equals 15 residues.

The V gene is TRBV27, the J gene TRBJ2-1; D gene ambiguous. The CDR3 length is 14 residues. Germline V lookup: CDR1 MNHEY, CDR2 SMNVEV (reference sequence). Trimming stripped 8 bases from V and 3 bases from J, with 14 bases between. CDR3 sequence reads: CASPPRASYNEQFF. CDR3 DNA: TGTGCCAGCCCCCCCCGGGCTAGCTACAATGAGCAGTTCTTC.

This chain joins TRBV10-1 and TRBJ1-1; 8 nucleotides match TRBD1. CDR3 length: 14 amino acids. Germline assignment: CDR1 WNHNN and CDR2 SYGVQD (reference sequence). V shed 6 bases and J 1 base; nucleotides not matched to a gene: 4. The DNA for the CDR3 is TGCGCCAGCAGCACAGGGGGAAGGAACACTGAAGCTTTCTTT. This codes for CASSTGGRNTEAFF.

The V gene is TRBV5-6, the J gene TRBJ2-7; D might be TRBD2 (5 bases). Germline V gene lookup returns CDR1 SGHDT and CDR2 YYEEEE. V was clipped by 0 bases and J by 6 bases, with 10 bases between them. The CDR3 sequence is 13 residues long. The CDR3 DNA sequence: TGTGCCAGCAGCTTGGTGCCCGAGGGCGAGCAGTACTTC. This codes for CASSLVPEGEQYF.

The chain is built from TRBV5-1 and TRBJ2-3; TRBD1 agrees at 8 bases. V gave up 2 bases and J gave up 4 bases; unmatched junction bases: 9. The V gene's germline CDR1 is SGHRS and CDR2 YFSETQ. This CDR3 comprises 16 residues. CDR3 sequence: CASSFGQGGEADTQYF. CDR3 nucleotide sequence: TGCGCCAGCAGCTTTGGACAGGGAGGAGAAGCAGATACGCAGTATTTT.

The chain links TRBV28 to TRBJ1-3, with 9 positions matching TRBD1. Germline loops: CDR1 MDHEN, CDR2 SYDVKM. With 4 bases clipped from V and 4 bases from J, the junction kept 2 bases outside the gene matches. CDR3 length: 14 amino acids. CDR3 amino acids: CASSSQGAGNTIYF. The CDR3 bases are TGTGCCAGCAGTTCACAGGGGGCCGGAAACACCATATATTTT.

V is TRBV10-3 and J is TRBJ2-1; possible D gene TRBD1, 6 bases. The CDR3 runs to 13 residues. Germline values: CDR1 ENHRY, CDR2 SYGVKD. The V gene lost 3 bases and the J gene lost 6 bases, with 9 bases spanning the gap. For the CDR3, the DNA is TGTGCCATCAGTGACACGGACAGCAATGAGCAGTTCTTC. This encodes CAISDTDSNEQFF.

The chain uses TRBV29-1 and TRBJ1-3; D uncertain. Germline V lookup: CDR1 SQVTM, CDR2 ANQGSEA. Trimming left V 7 bases short and J 3 bases short, with 13 bases between. CDR3 length: 13 residues. The CDR3 here is CSASLAGGNTIYF. The DNA for the CDR3 is TGCAGCGCCTCCTTAGCAGGTGGAAACACCATATATTTT.

The V and J genes are TRBV5-1 and TRBJ2-2; the match to TRBD1 covers 7 bases. The length of the CDR3 is 15 residues. Germline V lookup: CDR1 SGHRS, CDR2 YFSETQ. V trimming: 4 bases; J trimming: 7 bases; junction bases outside the gene matches: 10. The CDR3 reads CASSERTGEGGELFF. The CDR3 DNA follows: TGCGCCAGCAGCGAACGGACAGGCGAGGGCGGGGAGCTGTTTTTT.

This chain uses TRBV7-2 with TRBJ2-6; unclear D gene. V lost 2 bases and J lost 12, with 5 bases in between. The CDR3 contains 11 residues. Germline assignment: CDR1 SGHTA and CDR2 FQGNSA. The CDR3: CASSLKIVLTF. DNA of the CDR3: TGTGCCAGCAGCTTAAAGATCGTCCTGACTTTC. Together with reference TRBV7-2 and TRBJ2-6, the CDR3 gives the full variable domain: GAGVSQSPSNKVTEKGKDVELRCDPISGHTALYWYRQSLGQGLEFLIYFQGNSAPDKSGLPSDRFSAERTGGSVSTLTIQRTQQEDSAVYLCASSLKIVLTFGAGSRLTVL.

The J gene is TRBJ2-7, the V gene TRBV15; TRBD2 aligns across 11 bases. This CDR3 is 18 amino acids long. J gave up 4 bases and V 2 bases, and 13 bases lay outside the gene matches. CDR1 is LNHNV and CDR2 is YYDKDF in the germline V gene (reference sequence). The CDR3 nucleotides are TGTGCCACCAGCAGACCTTCGAGGGGGGTAGCGGGAGGGTACGAGCAGTACTTC. This sequence encodes CATSRPSRGVAGGYEQYF.

DNA of the CDR3: TGTGCCATCAGTTCGGACAGAATGAACACTGAAGCTTTCTTT. Protein: CAISSDRMNTEAFF. The rearrangement links TRBV10-3 to TRBJ1-1, with D possibly being TRBD1 (6 bases). This CDR3 contains 14 residues. Trimming removed 5 bases at V and 0 bases at J, with 10 bases between. CDR1 is ENHRY and CDR2 is SYGVKD in the germline V gene.

This sequence joins TRBV5-5 and TRBJ2-7; the D is unclear. This CDR3 region has 14 residues. Trimming shortened V by 0 bases and J by 2 bases, and 9 bases separated the two germline ends. CDR1 and CDR2 from the germline V gene are SGHKS and YYEKEE (reference sequence). CDR3 amino acids: CASSLAMSTYEQYF. As DNA, the CDR3 is TGTGCCAGCAGCTTGGCCATGTCGACCTACGAGCAGTACTTC.

The chain is built from TRBV5-1 and TRBJ2-3, with D possibly TRBD2 on 6 matching bases. The CDR3 consists of 14 residues. The V and J ends lost 0 bases and 3 bases respectively, with 8 bases between them. The germline V gene encodes CDR1 SGHRS and CDR2 YFSETQ. The CDR3 spells CASSLESGTDTQYF. CDR3 DNA: TGCGCCAGCAGCTTGGAAAGCGGGACAGATACGCAGTATTTT.

This sequence joins TRBV9 and TRBJ2-3; 8 bases match TRBD2. V lost 4 bases to trimming and J lost 8 bases; unmatched junction nucleotides: 12. The CDR3 length is 15 residues. CDR1 SGDLS and CDR2 YYNGEE come from the germline V gene. CDR3 DNA sequence: TGTGCCAGCAGCCCTAGCCTGGCGGGAGGTGGTACGCAGTATTTT. Translation gives CASSPSLAGGGTQYF.

This clone appeared once. The chain couples TRBV2 to TRBJ1-2, with D unclear. Per the germline V gene, CDR1 is SNHLY and CDR2 is FYNNEI. This CDR3 has 14 residues. Deletions cut 1 base from V and 4 bases from J, with 10 bases between. Written as DNA, the CDR3 is TGTGCCAGCAGTGAAGACAGTACGGGCTATGGCTACACCTTC. As protein: CASSEDSTGYGYTF.

CDR3 region: CASSLAVGGGPYGYTF. The CDR3 DNA follows: TGTGCCAGCAGCTTGGCTGTAGGAGGGGGCCCCTATGGCTACACCTTC. The chain links TRBV5-4 to TRBJ1-2; the match to TRBD1 covers 7 bases. The CDR3 is 16 residues long. CDR1 SGHNT and CDR2 YYREEE come from the germline V gene (reference sequence). With 0 bases clipped from V and 4 bases from J, the junction kept 9 bases outside the gene matches.

This rearrangement joins TRBV28 to TRBJ1-1; 7 bases are a match to TRBD1. Per germline, CDR1 MDHEN and CDR2 SYDVKM. Losses at the gene ends were 11 bases for V and 7 bases for J; bases not matched to a gene: 10. The CDR3 spans 12 residues. CDR3 in DNA: TGTGCCTCGGGGGACAGTAACGGTGAAGCTTTCTTT. This gives the protein CASGDSNGEAFF.

The chain's CDR3 is CSVEWGHAEQYF. The CDR3 DNA is TGCAGCGTTGAGTGGGGACATGCCGAGCAGTACTTC. The rearrangement joins TRBV29-1 to TRBJ2-5; TRBD1 might be the D (6 bases). The J call may be wrong; the DNA end is better matched by TRBJ2-7. Germline V CDR1 and CDR2: SQVTM, ANQGSEA. This CDR3 spans 12 amino acids.

Remarks on this clone: This same CDR3 is encoded by further DNA sequences in the sample. This chain joins TRBV27 and TRBJ2-2; 11 bases line up with TRBD2. Per the germline V gene, CDR1 is MNHEY and CDR2 is SMNVEV (reference sequence). V shed 5 bases, J shed 4 bases, and the junction held 3 bases outside the gene matches. The CDR3 extends over 15 amino acids. The CDR3 reads CASSPGTSGTGELFF. The CDR3 nucleotides read TGTGCCAGCAGTCCCGGGACTAGCGGCACCGGGGAGCTGTTTTTT.

The CDR3 DNA reads as TGCGCCAGCAGCTGGGCCCTAGCGGGAGGCCCTACCTACGAGCAGTACTTC. This sequence encodes CASSWALAGGPTYEQYF. J is TRBJ2-7 and V is TRBV5-1; 11 bases are a match to TRBD2. V lost 3 bases and J lost 2; bases outside the gene matches: 10. This CDR3 spans 17 amino acids. The V gene's germline CDR1 is SGHRS and CDR2 YFSETQ.

J is TRBJ2-2 and V is TRBV4-1; D remains ambiguous. Trimming pared 4 bases from V and 6 bases from J, leaving 9 bases between. CDR1 and CDR2 from the germline V gene are MGHRA and YSYEKL. The CDR3 consists of 13 residues. In DNA form, the CDR3 reads TGCGCCAGCAGCCGTCCTATGGCCGGGGAGCTGTTTTTT. Amino acid sequence: CASSRPMAGELFF.